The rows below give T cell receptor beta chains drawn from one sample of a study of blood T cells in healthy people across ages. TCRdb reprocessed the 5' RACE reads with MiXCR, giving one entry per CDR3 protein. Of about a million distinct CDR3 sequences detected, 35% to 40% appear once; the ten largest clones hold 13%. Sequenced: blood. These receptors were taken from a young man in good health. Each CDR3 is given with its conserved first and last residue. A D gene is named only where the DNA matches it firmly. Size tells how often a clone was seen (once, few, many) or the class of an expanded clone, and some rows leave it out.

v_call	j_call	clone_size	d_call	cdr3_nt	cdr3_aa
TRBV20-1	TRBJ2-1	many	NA	TGCAGTGCTAGAGAAGGGGGAAATGAGCAGTTCTTC	CSAREGGNEQFF
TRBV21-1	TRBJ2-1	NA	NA	TGTGCCAGCAGCAAAGGAGGAAGGGCCAATGAGCAGTTCTTC	CASSKGGRANEQFF
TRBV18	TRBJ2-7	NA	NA	TGTGCCAGCTCACTGCCTAAATGGGGGGGCTCCTACAATGAGCAGTACTTC	CASSLPKWGGSYNEQYF
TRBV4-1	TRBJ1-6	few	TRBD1	TGCGCCAGCAGCCAGGGGGACAGGCCTGGCTCCTATAATTCACCCCTCCACTTT	CASSQGDRPGSYNSPLHF
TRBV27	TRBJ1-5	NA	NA	TGTGCCAGCAGTCCGTTGGGGAATAGCAATCAGCCCCAGCATTTT	CASSPLGNSNQPQHF
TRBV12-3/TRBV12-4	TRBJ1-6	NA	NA	TGTGCCAGCACTTTAGCAGGGACACGCGATAATTCACCCCTCCACTTT	CASTLAGTRDNSPLHF
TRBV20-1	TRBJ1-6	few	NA	TGCAGTACTAGAGATCCACAGAACAATTCACCCCTCCACTTT	CSTRDPQNNSPLHF
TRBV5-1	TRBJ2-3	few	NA	TGCGCCAGCACCGATGATCTAGGACCCTCAGATACGCAGTATTTT	CASTDDLGPSDTQYF
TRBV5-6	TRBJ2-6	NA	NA	TGTGCCAGCAGCTCACTAGACTCTGGGGCCAACGTCCTGACTTTC	CASSSLDSGANVLTF
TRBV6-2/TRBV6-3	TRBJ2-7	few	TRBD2	TGTGCCACCACTCCTAGCGGGGGGTCCTACGAGCAGTACTTC	CATTPSGGSYEQYF
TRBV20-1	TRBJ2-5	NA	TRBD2	TGCAGTGCCAAGACTAGCGAAGAGACCCAGTACTTC	CSAKTSEETQYF
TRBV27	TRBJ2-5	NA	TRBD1	TGTGCCAGCGCCTCAGGGACAGGATGGGAGACCCAGTACTTC	CASASGTGWETQYF
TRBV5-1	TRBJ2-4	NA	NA	TGCGCCAGCAGCCCGAGGACGGGTAACATTCAGTACTTC	CASSPRTGNIQYF
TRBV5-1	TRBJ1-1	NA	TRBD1	TGCGCCAGCAGCTTGTCAGGGGGTTTCACTGAAGCTTTCTTT	CASSLSGGFTEAFF